This TCR beta chain was obtained from a study of technical replicates of blood from a handful of donors. This CDR3 comprises 14 residues. V gave up 0 bases and J gave up 6 bases, with 12 bases separating them. Germline V lookup: CDR1 SGHRS, CDR2 YFSETQ. Sequencing used immunoSEQ multiplex PCR; TCRdb keeps in-frame clones, though not all of them. The sample records roughly 60,000 clones, 86% being singletons. The rearrangement joins TRBV5-1 to TRBJ1-1; D is ambiguous. This TCR derives from a human donor in good health. Some clones in this sample may be carry-over from other donors' samples. Sequenced: PBMCs. The CDR3 DNA reads TGCGCCAGCAGCTTGGTAACACTGGGCCCTGAAGCTTTCTTT. Translating gives CASSLVTLGPEAFF.